A selection of T cell receptor beta chains follows, all from one sample in a study of cytomegalovirus exposure and HLA in healthy donors. Assay used: immunoSEQ multiplex PCR; TCRdb lists only in-frame clones, some missing. The repertoire holds roughly 120,000 clones, with about 80% as singletons. The sample was PBMCs. All receptors derive from a man under 40 in good health and CMV-seropositive. Each CDR3 is given with its conserved first and last residue. The order of the fields is clone size, J gene, V gene, D gene, CDR3 protein, CDR3 DNA. The D gene is left open where the match is weak. Some rows mark clone size as missing; the rest say once, few, many or name a class of expanded clone.

-	TRBJ2-5	TRBV5-6	-	CASSLSKPLGQRQETQYF	TGTGCCAGCAGCTTGTCCAAACCCCTTGGACAAAGACAAGAGACCCAGTACTTC
-	TRBJ2-6	TRBV5-4	-	CASEALGGGRRANVLTF	TGTGCCAGCGAGGCCCTTGGGGGCGGGCGTCGTGCCAACGTCCTGACTTTC
few	TRBJ1-2	TRBV7-9	-	CASSPQGINYGYTF	TGTGCCAGCAGCCCCCAGGGAATTAACTATGGCTACACCTTC
-	TRBJ2-7	TRBV7-9	-	CASSSIRESQYF	TGTGCCAGCAGTTCCATAAGGGAGTCGCAGTACTTC
-	TRBJ1-2	TRBV4-3	-	CASSQDRGRGYTF	TGCGCCAGCAGCCAAGACAGGGGACGGGGCTACACCTTC
-	TRBJ1-3	TRBV9	TRBD1	CASSVACRDRNKSIYF	TGTGCCAGCAGCGTAGCTTGCAGGGACAGGAATAAGTCCATATATTTT
once	TRBJ2-1	TRBV27	-	CASSLASRFSYNEQFF	TGTGCCAGCAGTTTAGCTAGCAGGTTCTCCTACAATGAGCAGTTCTTC
-	TRBJ2-1	TRBV2	-	CASSDWAPEQFF	TGTGCCAGCAGTGACTGGGCCCCTGAGCAGTTCTTC
-	TRBJ1-2	TRBV28	-	CASTTGPLRGYTF	TGTGCCAGCACCACAGGGCCATTGAGGGGCTACACCTTC
-	TRBJ2-1	TRBV6-4	TRBD2	CASSDWLAGESEQFF	TGTGCCAGCAGTGACTGGTTAGCGGGGGAAAGTGAGCAGTTCTTC
-	TRBJ1-6	TRBV7-9	TRBD1	CASSLGTAANSPLHF	TGTGCCAGCAGCCTGGGGACAGCCGCCAATTCACCCCTCCACTTT
once	TRBJ1-4	TRBV10-3	TRBD1	CAISEGGTGRNEKLFF	TGTGCCATCAGTGAGGGCGGGACAGGGAGGAATGAAAAACTGTTTTTT
-	TRBJ2-7	TRBV6-5	TRBD1	CASSTYRGPYEQYF	TGTGCCAGCAGTACCTACAGGGGGCCCTACGAGCAGTACTTC
-	TRBJ2-5	TRBV19	-	CASSPIGGAGEADQETQYF	TGTGCCAGTAGTCCCATTGGGGGGGCGGGGGAGGCAGATCAAGAGACCCAGTACTTC
-	TRBJ2-7	TRBV5-6	TRBD2	CASSSGRRGGHSYEQYF	TGTGCCAGCAGCTCCGGCCGGCGCGGGGGGCACTCCTACGAGCAGTACTTC
once	TRBJ2-7	TRBV28	TRBD1	CASSLTGGAYEQYF	TGTGCCAGCAGCCTCACAGGGGGTGCCTACGAGCAGTACTTC
-	TRBJ2-7	TRBV9	TRBD2	CASSPPGGLTGEQYF	TGTGCCAGCAGCCCCCCGGGGGGGCTAACGGGCGAGCAGTACTTC
-	TRBJ1-4	TRBV7-9	-	CASSVGLSPNEKLFF	TGTGCCAGCAGCGTCGGACTCTCCCCGAACGAAAAACTGTTTTTT
few	TRBJ1-5	TRBV4-1	-	CASSQQGMGSNQPQHF	TGCGCCAGCAGCCAACAGGGAATGGGGAGCAATCAGCCCCAGCATTTT
once	TRBJ1-2	TRBV7-2	-	CASSPSGRYGYTF	TGTGCCAGCAGTCCTAGCGGGAGGTATGGCTACACCTTC